Below are 13 T cell receptor beta chains sequenced from a single sample in a study of control samples from healthy donors and cancer patients. The data were produced by immunoSEQ multiplex PCR, yet TCRdb's version contains in-frame clones alone and is incomplete. The table lists 98,000 or so clones, 82% of them singletons. Sequencing was done on a sample of blood. The origin of the receptors is a man in his 60s in good health.

The chain joins TRBV24-1 to TRBJ1-2; 9 nucleotides line up with TRBD1. The V and J ends lost 4 bases and 2 bases, in that order; junction bases with no gene match: 4. CDR1 and CDR2 (germline): KGHDR, SFDVKD. The CDR3 covers 15 residues. The CDR3 protein is CATSDTGTGNYGYTF. DNA for the CDR3: TGTGCCACCAGTGACACCGGGACAGGGAACTATGGCTACACCTTC.

This clone came up once. The chain carries TRBV27 and TRBJ2-7; no clear D. Trimming removed 3 bases from V and 2 bases from J, with 14 bases in between. Germline values: CDR1 MNHEY, CDR2 SMNVEV (reference sequence). This CDR3 is built from 15 residues. CDR3 bases: TGTGCCAGCAGTTTCTCCCGGGCCGGAGCCTACGAGCAGTACTTC. As protein: CASSFSRAGAYEQYF.

This clone was counted only a few times. The chain recombines TRBV11-2 with TRBJ1-2; D uncertain. Germline V gene data show CDR1 as SGHAT and CDR2 as FQNNGV. The CDR3 runs to 13 residues. With 1 base removed from V and 3 bases from J, the gap between germline ends came to 6 bases. The CDR3 region has the DNA TGTGCCAGCAGCTTAGCTAGTGACTATGGCTACACCTTC. This gives the protein CASSLASDYGYTF. Full variable domain (missing parts from reference TRBV11-2 and TRBJ1-2): EAGVAQSPRYKIIEKRQSVAFWCNPISGHATLYWYQQILGQGPKLLIQFQNNGVVDDSQLPKDRFSAERLKGVDSTLKIQPAKLEDSAVYLCASSLASDYGYTFGSGTRLTVV.

The chain carries TRBV5-1 and TRBJ1-4; TRBD1 matches 8 bases. With V trimmed by 1 base and J by 6 bases, 5 bases remained unmatched. The germline CDR1 and CDR2 sequences are SGHRS and YFSETQ. The CDR3 spans 15 residues. The CDR3 is CASSLRAGGDEKLFF. The CDR3 bases are TGCGCCAGCAGCTTGAGGGCAGGGGGCGATGAAAAACTGTTTTTT. The entire variable domain, with the rest obtained from reference TRBV5-1 and TRBJ1-4, is as follows: KAGVTQTPRYLIKTRGQQVTLSCSPISGHRSVSWYQQTPGQGLQFLFEYFSETQRNKGNFPGRFSGRQFSNSRSEMNVSTLELGDSALYLCASSLRAGGDEKLFFGSGTQLSVL.

The J gene is TRBJ2-5, the V gene TRBV7-9; TRBD2 matches at 8 bases. CDR3 length: 13 residues. The V gene end was trimmed by 6 bases and the J gene end by 3 bases; junction bases not matched to a gene: 3. CDR1 is SEHNR and CDR2 is FQNEAQ in the germline V gene (reference sequence). The CDR3 loop reads CASSLGLEETQYF. DNA of the CDR3: TGTGCCAGCAGTCTGGGACTAGAAGAGACCCAGTACTTC.

CDR3 sequence: CASSLDDRDGYNEQFF. CDR3 DNA: TGCGCCAGCAGCTTGGACGACAGGGACGGCTACAATGAGCAGTTCTTC. The gene calls are TRBV5-1 and TRBJ2-1; 7 bases fit TRBD1. Germline V lookup: CDR1 SGHRS, CDR2 YFSETQ. The CDR3 covers 16 residues. J lost 3 bases, V lost 0 bases, and 6 bases had no gene match. Looking up the rest from reference TRBV5-1 and TRBJ2-1 gives the full variable domain: KAGVTQTPRYLIKTRGQQVTLSCSPISGHRSVSWYQQTPGQGLQFLFEYFSETQRNKGNFPGRFSGRQFSNSRSEMNVSTLELGDSALYLCASSLDDRDGYNEQFFGPGTRLTVL.

The chain couples TRBV6-5 to TRBJ2-7; D ambiguous. V dropped 6 bases and J dropped 3 bases, with 6 bases sitting between them. This CDR3 is built from 11 residues. Germline-derived CDR1 and CDR2 are MNHEY and SVGAGI. The CDR3 here is CASSRSYEQYF. CDR3 DNA: TGTGCCAGCAGCAGGAGCTACGAGCAGTACTTC.

The chain links TRBV9 to TRBJ2-2; D is ambiguous. Per germline, CDR1 SGDLS and CDR2 YYNGEE. This CDR3 comprises 14 residues. Trimming pared 0 bases from V and 4 bases from J, leaving 7 bases between. In DNA form, the CDR3 reads TGTGCCAGCAGCGTAGGCGGCAGCACCGGGGAGCTGTTTTTT. Translation gives CASSVGGSTGELFF. The full variable domain, with the rest looked up from reference TRBV9 and TRBJ2-2, is DSGVTQTPKHLITATGQRVTLRCSPRSGDLSVYWYQQSLDQGLQFLIQYYNGEERAKGNILERFSAQQFPDLHSELNLSSLELGDSALYFCASSVGGSTGELFFGEGSRLTVL.

The chain carries TRBV5-1 and TRBJ1-1; D is undetermined. This CDR3 spans 17 amino acids. The V gene's germline CDR1 is SGHRS and CDR2 YFSETQ. The V and J ends lost 3 bases and 0 bases respectively, with 18 bases between them. Written as DNA, the CDR3 is TGCGCCAGCAGCTCTACCCCTACCGACCCCATGAACACTGAAGCTTTCTTT. Protein: CASSSTPTDPMNTEAFF.

The chain recombines TRBV3-1 (or the pseudogene TRBV3-2) with TRBJ1-3; D perhaps matches TRBD1 (5 bases). Trimming removed 2 bases at V and 0 bases at J, with 8 bases between. The CDR3 is 15 residues long. The germline V gene encodes CDR1 LGHDT and CDR2 YNNKEL (reference sequence). The CDR3: CASSQPRVSGNTIYF. Here the CDR3 DNA reads TGTGCCAGCAGCCAACCCAGGGTCTCTGGAAACACCATATATTTT.

V is TRBV2 and J is TRBJ1-5, with D perhaps TRBD1 (5 bases). This CDR3 has 16 amino acids. CDR1 SNHLY and CDR2 FYNNEI come from the germline V gene. V was trimmed by 2 bases and J by 4 bases, leaving 15 bases between them. The chain's CDR3 is CASSEMATVLNQPQHF. The CDR3 DNA follows: TGTGCCAGCAGTGAAATGGCGACAGTTTTAAATCAGCCCCAGCATTTT.

The CDR3 DNA is TGTGCCAGCAGTGAAAGGCGGGAGGGCAATGAGCAGTTCTTC. Translated: CASSERREGNEQFF. The V call is TRBV6-1, the J call TRBJ2-1; 9 bases match TRBD2. CDR1 is MNHNS and CDR2 is SASEGT in the germline V gene. V was clipped by 2 bases and J by 6 bases; unmatched bases: 2. The CDR3 runs 14 residues.

The genes are TRBV25-1 and TRBJ2-5; D is perhaps TRBD2 (6 bases). V lost 5 bases and J 9 bases, leaving 10 bases between the germline ends. Germline values: CDR1 MGHDK, CDR2 SYGVNS. CDR3 length equals 11 residues. The CDR3 here is CASSSWEAQYF. The CDR3 coding sequence is TGTGCCAGCAGTTCTTGGGAGGCCCAGTACTTC.